The 22 T cell receptor beta chains given below trace back to one sample, sequenced in a study of molecular identifiers for immune sequencing clone quantification. TCRdb re-called the PCR reads with MiXCR, one entry per CDR3 protein. The data contain about 640,000 distinct CDR3 sequences, less than 20% of them singletons. Sequencing used naive CD8+ T cells from blood, with Jurkat cell RNA spiked in. Sample subset: FACS-sorted CD8+CD4-CCR7+CD45RA+ naive T cells. These receptors were obtained from a human donor in good health. Some libraries in this study had Jurkat cell RNA spiked in.

A few counts support this clonotype. The rearrangement joins TRBV12-3 or TRBV12-4 to TRBJ2-5, with D maybe TRBD1 (5 bases). The CDR3 has 18 amino acids. Between the trimmed V and J ends, which lost 6 bases and 2 bases, there was a span of 25 bases. The CDR3 region is CASRHGPLLTATQETQYF. The CDR3 coding sequence is TGTGCCAGCAGGCATGGGCCCCTCTTGACAGCCACACAAGAGACCCAGTACTTC.

A remark on this clonotype: Germline and junction disagree at one end, which may indicate a read error. The chain uses TRBV7-9 and TRBJ2-3; D is perhaps TRBD2 (5 bases). There are 14 residues in the CDR3. Germline CDR1 reads SEHNR; CDR2 reads FQNEAQ (reference sequence). The CDR3 reads CAGSLALAGDTQYF. DNA for the CDR3: TGTGCCGGCAGCTTAGCTCTAGCTGGAGATACGCAGTATTTT.

The table lists this clonotype with many counts. The chain links TRBV9 to TRBJ2-1; tentative D call: TRBD2 (5 bases). The V end lost 0 bases, the J end lost 5 bases, and 18 bases lay between the germline ends. Germline V gene data show CDR1 as SGDLS and CDR2 as YYNGEE. The CDR3 length is 17 residues. CDR3 DNA sequence: TGTGCCAGCAGCGTAGCCCTAGACTACGGTAGAAACAATGAGCAGTTCTTC. It encodes CASSVALDYGRNNEQFF.

This clonotype was detected ten times or more. The V gene is TRBV6-2 or TRBV6-3, the J gene TRBJ1-5, with TRBD1 as a possible D gene (6 bases). This CDR3 comprises 15 residues. Trimming took off 0 bases at V and 7 bases at J, with 13 bases between the two ends. From germline, CDR1 is MNHEY and CDR2 SVGEGT. CDR3: CASSYSIRGQQPQHF. The CDR3 region has the DNA TGTGCCAGCAGTTACTCGATTCGGGGGCAGCAGCCCCAGCATTTT.

This chain joins TRBV7-2 and TRBJ2-7; 8 bases agree with TRBD2. Germline trimming cut 2 bases from V and 2 bases from J; bases unmatched to any gene: 8. This CDR3 spans 16 amino acids. Germline CDR1 and CDR2: SGHTA and FQGNSA. This CDR3 reads CASSLKGPGGAYEQYF. The CDR3 DNA is TGTGCCAGCAGCTTAAAGGGGCCGGGAGGGGCCTACGAGCAGTACTTC.

This clonotype was seen at least ten times. The chain joins TRBV5-4 to TRBJ2-3; D is undetermined. The V gene lost 0 bases and the J gene lost 3 bases, with 11 bases spanning the gap. Per germline, CDR1 SGHNT and CDR2 YYREEE (reference sequence). The CDR3 runs 15 residues. The CDR3 sequence: CASSLVLQGTDTQYF. The CDR3 DNA reads TGTGCCAGCAGCTTGGTCTTGCAAGGGACAGATACGCAGTATTTT.

This clonotype was found many times. The V gene is TRBV5-1, the J gene TRBJ1-1; D is unclear. Germline loops: CDR1 SGHRS, CDR2 YFSETQ. The V gene lost 7 bases and the J gene lost 5 bases, with 9 bases spanning the gap. CDR3 length: 11 residues. CDR3 protein: CASWLGTEAFF. The CDR3 DNA follows: TGCGCCAGCTGGCTCGGTACTGAAGCTTTCTTT.

About this clonotype: A much larger clonotype is one base distant, so this may be a read error. V is TRBV2 and J is TRBJ2-7, with D perhaps assigned TRBD1 or TRBD2 (6 bases each). The CDR3 covers 14 residues. Germline V gene lookup returns CDR1 SNHLY and CDR2 FYNNEI. CDR3 in amino acids: CARSDLGGGPGQYF. CDR3 nucleotides: TGTGCCAGAAGTGACCTGGGGGGCGGTCCAGGGCAGTACTTC. The full variable domain, its missing parts supplied by reference TRBV2 and TRBJ2-7, is EPEVTQTPSHQVTQMGQEVILRCVPISNHLYFYWYRQILGQKVEFLVSFYNNEISEKSEIFDDQFSVERPDGSNFTLKIRSTKLEDSAMYFCARSDLGGGPGQYFGPGTRLTVT.

The sample holds a few counts of this clonotype. The CDR3 DNA follows: TGTGCCAGCAGTCGACTAGCGGGAGATTACACCGGGGAGCTGTTTTTT. It specifies CASSRLAGDYTGELFF. This chain joins TRBV6-2 or TRBV6-3 and TRBJ2-2; 12 bases match TRBD2. V trimming: 5 bases; J trimming: 3 bases; junction bases outside the gene matches: 4. CDR1 and CDR2 (germline): MNHEY, SVGEGT. The CDR3 consists of 16 residues.

This clonotype was recorded many times. The chain carries TRBV4-3 and TRBJ2-6; weak D call: TRBD1 (6 bases). Germline V CDR1 and CDR2: LGHNA, YSLEER. Trimming stripped 2 bases from V and 1 base from J, with 15 bases between. This CDR3 region has 18 residues. This CDR3 reads CASSQPPPGESGANVLTF. CDR3 nucleotides: TGCGCCAGCAGCCAACCCCCGCCAGGGGAGTCTGGGGCCAACGTCCTGACTTTC.

This rearrangement joins TRBV7-6 to TRBJ1-3, with a weak D call TRBD1 (6 bases). The CDR3 has 18 amino acids. Germline V gene lookup returns CDR1 SGHVS and CDR2 FNYEAQ. Trimming pared 1 base from V and 1 base from J, leaving 17 bases between. CDR3 protein: CASSLDPPYRVSGNTIYF. Here the CDR3 DNA reads TGTGCCAGCAGCTTAGATCCCCCGTACAGGGTTTCTGGAAACACCATATATTTT.

CDR3 in amino acids: CASSSYRGRHEQYF. The DNA of the CDR3 is TGTGCCAGCAGCTCCTACAGGGGGCGCCACGAGCAGTACTTC. The chain combines TRBV5-8 with TRBJ2-7; 9 nucleotides align to TRBD1. The germline V gene has CDR1 SGHTS and CDR2 YDEGEE. J lost 5 bases, V lost 3 bases, and 6 bases had no gene match. CDR3 length: 14 residues.

This clonotype was counted ten times or more. The rearrangement joins TRBV7-9 to TRBJ2-3; 9 positions agree with TRBD1. Trimming removed 8 bases from V and 6 bases from J; junction bases left unmatched: 9. This CDR3 comprises 14 residues. Germline V gives CDR1 SEHNR, CDR2 FQNEAQ (reference sequence). The CDR3, as DNA: TGTGCCAGCTCTGGAGGGACAGGGATTGATACGCAGTATTTT. It translates to CASSGGTGIDTQYF.

This clonotype was observed a handful of times. The chain is built from TRBV20-1 and TRBJ1-1; no clear D. Germline CDR1 is DFQATT and CDR2 is SNEGSKA (reference sequence). V lost 6 bases and J 1 base, leaving 9 bases between the germline ends. There are 12 residues in the CDR3. The CDR3 loop reads CSAPRTNTEAFF. In nucleotides, the CDR3 is TGCAGTGCCCCCCGGACGAACACTGAAGCTTTCTTT.

This clonotype has ten or more counts. This rearrangement joins TRBV2 to TRBJ2-7; D unresolved. The CDR3 sequence is 12 residues long. Trimming took off 3 bases at V and 3 bases at J, with 6 bases between the two ends. CDR1 is SNHLY and CDR2 is FYNNEI in the germline V gene. DNA of the CDR3: TGTGCCAGCAGTGACGTTGGCTACGAGCAGTACTTC. It is translated as CASSDVGYEQYF. The whole variable domain, remainder taken from reference TRBV2 and TRBJ2-7, is EPEVTQTPSHQVTQMGQEVILRCVPISNHLYFYWYRQILGQKVEFLVSFYNNEISEKSEIFDDQFSVERPDGSNFTLKIRSTKLEDSAMYFCASSDVGYEQYFGPGTRLTVT.

This clonotype was recorded at least ten times. This chain joins TRBV29-1 and TRBJ2-5; D ambiguous. Trimming left V 3 bases short and J 1 base short, with 9 bases between. Germline V CDR1 and CDR2: SQVTM, ANQGSEA. The CDR3 contains 13 residues. CDR3 nucleotides: TGCAGCGTTGATCTACGGAGCCAAGAGACCCAGTACTTC. Translated, it gives CSVDLRSQETQYF.

This chain links TRBV4-2 with TRBJ2-7, with D possibly being TRBD1 or TRBD2 (5 bases each). Germline V gene sequence: CDR1 LGHNA, CDR2 YNFKEQ. Trimming pared 0 bases from V and 1 base from J, leaving 16 bases between. CDR3 length equals 17 residues. The CDR3 sequence: CASSQEGSGPISYEQYF. As DNA, the CDR3 is TGTGCCAGCAGCCAAGAAGGGTCGGGACCGATTTCCTACGAGCAGTACTTC.

Ten or more counts support this clonotype. The V and J genes are TRBV30 and TRBJ2-3; no definite D call. Germline assignment: CDR1 GTSNPN and CDR2 SVGIG (reference sequence). The CDR3 sequence is 14 residues long. Trimming removed 3 bases at V and 6 bases at J, with 16 bases between. The CDR3 region has the DNA TGTGCCTGGAGCCTTACACTGGACGGGGATACGCAGTATTTT. Amino acids: CAWSLTLDGDTQYF.

This clonotype was seen repeatedly, ten times or more. CDR3 bases: TGTGCCAGCAGCTTAGTCGGACAGGGTCACACCTCGGGCACTGAAGCTTTCTTT. It encodes CASSLVGQGHTSGTEAFF. V gene TRBV11-2 combines with J gene TRBJ1-1; TRBD1 aligns across 8 bases. The CDR3 sequence is 18 residues long. Trimming at V came to 1 base and at J to 4 bases, leaving 14 bases not matched to a gene. From germline, CDR1 is SGHAT and CDR2 FQNNGV.

This clonotype was seen a handful of times. J is TRBJ2-1 and V is TRBV6-2 or TRBV6-3; 9 nucleotides match TRBD2. CDR1 and CDR2 from the germline V gene are MNHEY and SVGEGT. V lost 4 bases to trimming and J lost 6 bases; unmatched junction nucleotides: 4. The CDR3 is 14 amino acids. CDR3 region: CASSSAGGVNEQFF. DNA of the CDR3: TGTGCCAGCAGTTCAGCGGGAGGAGTCAATGAGCAGTTCTTC.

This clonotype has ten or more counts. V gene TRBV7-8 combines with J gene TRBJ1-6, with D perhaps matching TRBD1 (5 bases). V was trimmed by 1 base and J by 1 base, leaving 8 bases between them. This CDR3 is 16 amino acids long. Germline CDR1 SGHVS, CDR2 FQNEAQ. The CDR3 coding sequence is TGTGCCAGCAGCTTAGGCGGGGGGTCCTATAATTCACCCCTCCACTTT. Translated: CASSLGGGSYNSPLHF.

DNA for the CDR3: TGTGCCTGGAGTAATGGACAGACATACGAGCAGTACTTC. This encodes CAWSNGQTYEQYF. The V and J genes are TRBV30 and TRBJ2-7; TRBD1 is a possible D gene (6 bases). This CDR3 contains 13 residues. Trimming left V 2 bases short and J 4 bases short, with 12 bases between. CDR1 and CDR2 (germline): GTSNPN, SVGIG (reference sequence).